Presented here are 10 T cell receptor beta chains from one specimen sequenced in a study of shared clonotypes between healthy human individuals. Terminally differentiated effector memory CD45RA+ cells were excluded from the naive CD8 cells, which were CD45RO-negative and positively selected for CCR7. The protocol was immunoSEQ multiplex PCR, while the TCRdb copy is restricted to in-frame clones and leaves out a portion. The sample lists roughly 2.1 million clones, approximately 94% occurring once. What was sequenced was naive CD8+ T cells from PBMCs. The receptors stem from a man aged 18 to 30 in good health. Some clones in this sample may be carry-over from other donors' samples.

This chain joins TRBV11-2 and TRBJ2-5, with D perhaps TRBD1 or TRBD2 (6 bases each). CDR1 and CDR2 (germline): SGHAT, FQNNGV. The CDR3 covers 15 residues. The V end lost 5 bases, the J end lost 3 bases, and 16 bases lay between the germline ends. CDR3 amino acids: CASSRGPKPEETQYF. Here the CDR3 DNA reads TGTGCCAGCAGCCGGGGGCCGAAGCCAGAAGAGACCCAGTACTTC.

The chain links TRBV2 to TRBJ1-4; 12 bases align to TRBD1. The V gene's germline CDR1 is SNHLY and CDR2 FYNNEI. V shed 9 bases and J 8 bases; nucleotides not matched to a gene: 7. There are 14 residues in the CDR3. This CDR3 reads CASTGTGGIEKLFF. In DNA form, the CDR3 reads TGTGCCAGTACCGGGACAGGGGGCATCGAAAAACTGTTTTTT. Supplemented by reference TRBV2 and TRBJ1-4, the full variable domain reads EPEVTQTPSHQVTQMGQEVILRCVPISNHLYFYWYRQILGQKVEFLVSFYNNEISEKSEIFDDQFSVERPDGSNFTLKIRSTKLEDSAMYFCASTGTGGIEKLFFGSGTQLSVL.

This clone was observed once. The rearrangement links TRBV4-1 to TRBJ2-5; 7 bases fit TRBD2. V gave up 3 bases and J gave up 2 bases; unmatched junction bases: 6. CDR1 and CDR2 (germline): MGHRA, YSYEKL. The CDR3 totals 15 residues. CDR3 DNA sequence: TGCGCCAGCAGCCACCGTTTGGGAGGGCAAGAGACCCAGTACTTC. It codes for CASSHRLGGQETQYF.

The chain combines TRBV5-1 with TRBJ1-1, with D uncertain. The CDR3 consists of 14 residues. The ends were cut back, 0 bases at V and 0 bases at J, with 6 bases in the middle. CDR1 is SGHRS and CDR2 is YFSETQ in the germline V gene. The CDR3 nucleotides read TGCGCCAGCAGCTTGGAGTTAGTGAACACTGAAGCTTTCTTT. It is translated as CASSLELVNTEAFF.

The chain has TRBV12-2 and TRBJ2-7; the table's D call, TRBD2, has no DNA check behind it. TRBV12-2 has pseudogene status. This CDR3 is 15 amino acids long. CDR3 sequence: CASPRRVKNPLEQYF. DNA for the CDR3: TGTGCAAGTCCCCGCCGGGTCAAAAATCCCCTCGAGCAGTACTTC.

V is TRBV10-1 and J is TRBJ2-1; D is perhaps TRBD2 (5 bases). The CDR3 spans 16 residues. Germline-derived CDR1 and CDR2 are WNHNN and SYGVQD (reference sequence). The germline V and J ends were trimmed by 3 bases and 0 bases, with 12 bases remaining between them. CDR3 coding DNA: TGCGCCAGCAGTGACGGAGGCCCGAGCTCCTACAATGAGCAGTTCTTC. Its translation: CASSDGGPSSYNEQFF.

This clone was seen just once. V usage is TRBV5-1 and J usage is TRBJ2-7; a weak D match, TRBD2 (6 bases). Trimming stripped 4 bases from V and 3 bases from J, with 17 bases between. Germline V gene lookup returns CDR1 SGHRS and CDR2 YFSETQ. The CDR3 length is 15 residues. The DNA for the CDR3 is TGCGCCAGCAGCCCTTTTCGGGAGCGACACTACGAGCAGTACTTC. Translation: CASSPFRERHYEQYF.

The V and J genes are TRBV5-4 and TRBJ1-2, with D unclear. Trimming removed 4 bases from V and 8 bases from J, with 9 bases in between. The CDR3 extends over 11 amino acids. CDR1 SGHNT and CDR2 YYREEE come from the germline V gene (reference sequence). CDR3 loop: CASSEQGGYTF. As DNA, the CDR3 is TGTGCCAGCAGCGAACAAGGGGGCTACACCTTC.

This clone was recorded once. This rearrangement joins TRBV7-9 to TRBJ1-3; D gene ambiguous. Trimming pared 1 base from V and 0 bases from J, leaving 7 bases between. Germline lookup yields CDR1 SEHNR and CDR2 FQNEAQ (reference sequence). The CDR3 consists of 15 residues. In DNA form, the CDR3 reads TGTGCCAGCAGCTTAGACAGAAGCTCTGGAAACACCATATATTTT. Its protein product is CASSLDRSSGNTIYF.

This chain joins TRBV19 and TRBJ2-7; D is ambiguous. This CDR3 region has 12 residues. Germline V gives CDR1 LNHDA, CDR2 SQIVND (reference sequence). V lost 10 bases to trimming and J lost 3 bases, with 13 bases between them. CDR3 nucleotide sequence: TGTGCCACCCGCAGTAACCTCTACGAGCAGTACTTC. This translates into CATRSNLYEQYF.